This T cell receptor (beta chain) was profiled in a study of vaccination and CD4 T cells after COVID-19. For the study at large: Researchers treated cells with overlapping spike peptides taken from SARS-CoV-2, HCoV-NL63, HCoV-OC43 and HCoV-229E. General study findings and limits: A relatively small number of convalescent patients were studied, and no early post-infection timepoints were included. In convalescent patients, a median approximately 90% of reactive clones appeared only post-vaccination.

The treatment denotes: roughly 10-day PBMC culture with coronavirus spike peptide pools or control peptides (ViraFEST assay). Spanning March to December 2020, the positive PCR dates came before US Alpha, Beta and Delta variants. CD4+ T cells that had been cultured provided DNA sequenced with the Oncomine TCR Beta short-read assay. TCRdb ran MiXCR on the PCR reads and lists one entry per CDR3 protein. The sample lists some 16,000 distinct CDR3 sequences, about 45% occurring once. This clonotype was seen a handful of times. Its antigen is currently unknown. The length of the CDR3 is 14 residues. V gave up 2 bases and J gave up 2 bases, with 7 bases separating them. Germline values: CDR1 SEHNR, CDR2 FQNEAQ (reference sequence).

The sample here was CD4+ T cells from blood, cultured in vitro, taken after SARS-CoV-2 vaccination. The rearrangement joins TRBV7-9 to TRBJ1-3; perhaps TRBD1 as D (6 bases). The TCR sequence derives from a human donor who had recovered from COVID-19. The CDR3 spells CASSLQGTGNTIYF. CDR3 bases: TGTGCCAGCAGCTTACAGGGGACTGGAAACACCATATATTTT.